This is a list of T cell receptor beta chains from one sample in a study of blood T cells in healthy people across ages. TCRdb re-called the 5' RACE reads through MiXCR, storing one row per CDR3 protein. In the table there are about 1.5 million distinct CDR3 sequences, 35% to 45% of which are singletons. The sequenced material came from blood. All receptors come from a woman under 30 in good health. CDR3s include the opening cysteine and the closing phenylalanine or tryptophan. D genes are given only for firm matches. Clone sizes are given selectively: once, few, many, or a class where the clone is expanded.

CDR3 protein	CDR3 DNA	clone size	D gene	V gene	J gene
CASSDPLGLFETQYF	TGTGCCAGCAGTGATCCACTAGGCCTCTTCGAGACCCAGTACTTC	.	.	TRBV2	TRBJ2-5
CASSLSGSREQFF	TGTGCCAGCAGTTTATCGGGCAGTAGGGAGCAGTTCTTC	once	.	TRBV27	TRBJ2-1
CASSQDYGNEKLFF	TGCGCCAGCAGCCAAGATTATGGGAATGAAAAACTGTTTTTT	.	.	TRBV4-1	TRBJ1-4
CSARDRGDLKETQYF	TGCAGTGCTAGAGATAGGGGAGATCTGAAAGAGACCCAGTACTTC	few	.	TRBV20-1	TRBJ2-5
CASLFDGASTSEAFF	TGTGCCAGCCTCTTCGACGGGGCTTCCACCTCTGAGGCTTTCTTT	.	.	TRBV7-9	TRBJ1-1
CSARDTHTSYEQYF	TGCAGTGCTAGAGATACCCACACTTCCTACGAGCAGTACTTC	few	.	TRBV20-1	TRBJ2-7
CASSEGQATNEKLFF	TGTGCCAGCAGCGAGGGACAGGCAACTAATGAAAAACTGTTTTTT	.	TRBD1	TRBV9	TRBJ1-4
CASSLVGAGGPVDTQYF	TGTGCCAGCAGCTTAGTAGGCGCGGGGGGGCCAGTAGATACGCAGTATTTT	.	TRBD2	TRBV7-2	TRBJ2-3
CASSARRQANEQFF	TGTGCCAGCAGTGCCCGGAGACAGGCCAATGAGCAGTTCTTC	.	.	TRBV6-1	TRBJ2-1
CASKLQRGETDTQYF	TGTGCCAGCAAACTACAGCGGGGAGAGACAGATACGCAGTATTTT	.	TRBD2	TRBV12-3/TRBV12-4	TRBJ2-3
CAWSVRVAGSHEQYF	TGTGCCTGGAGTGTAAGAGTGGCGGGGAGTCATGAGCAGTACTTC	.	.	TRBV30	TRBJ2-7
CASSSGRTSTDTQYF	TGTGCCAGCAGCTCCGGGAGAACTAGCACAGATACGCAGTATTTT	.	.	TRBV2	TRBJ2-3
CASSYSIWNSWNEQYF	TGTGCCAGCAGTTACTCGATCTGGAACAGTTGGAATGAGCAGTACTTC	once	.	TRBV6-2/TRBV6-3	TRBJ2-7
CASRYITSGPYEQYF	TGTGCCAGCAGGTACATTACTAGCGGGCCTTACGAGCAGTACTTC	few	TRBD2	TRBV27	TRBJ2-7
CAISPQVDQPQHF	TGTGCCATCAGTCCACAAGTCGATCAGCCCCAGCATTTT	.	.	TRBV10-3	TRBJ1-5
CASSPPSQDTQYF	TGTGCCAGCTCGCCACCGTCTCAAGATACGCAGTATTTT	.	.	TRBV18	TRBJ2-3
CASSLVRQGLNEQFF	TGTGCCAGCAGTTTAGTGCGGCAGGGGCTGAATGAGCAGTTCTTC	.	.	TRBV12-3/TRBV12-4	TRBJ2-1
CASRPRVGEQYF	TGTGCCAGCAGACCACGGGTTGGCGAGCAGTACTTC	few	.	TRBV12-3/TRBV12-4	TRBJ2-7
CATRKYNEQFF	TGTGCCACCAGAAAATACAATGAGCAGTTCTTC	.	.	TRBV24-1	TRBJ2-1
CASRSYPQSTDTRYF	TGTGCCAGCAGGTCCTACCCCCAGAGCACAGATACGCGGTATTTT	.	.	TRBV7-2	TRBJ2-3
CASSLRTGGVYEQYF	TGTGCCAGCAGTTTAAGGACGGGAGGGGTCTACGAGCAGTACTTC	many	TRBD2	TRBV27	TRBJ2-7
CASSLFPVGEQFF	TGCGCCAGCAGCTTGTTCCCGGTAGGTGAGCAGTTCTTC	.	.	TRBV5-1	TRBJ2-1
CSGERSNAGELFF	TGCAGTGGGGAACGATCGAACGCCGGGGAGCTGTTTTTT	.	.	TRBV20-1	TRBJ2-2
CASSQDSSSCEQYF	TGTGCCAGCAGCCAAGATAGCAGTTCCTGCGAGCAGTACTTC	.	.	TRBV3-1	TRBJ2-7
CASSYGTPATDTRYF	TGTGCCAGCAGTTATGGGACTCCGGCCACAGATACGCGGTATTTT	.	.	TRBV12-3/TRBV12-4	TRBJ2-3
CASSSAPGQRSQGYTF	TGTGCCAGCAGTTCAGCACCGGGACAGCGCTCCCAGGGCTACACCTTC	few	TRBD1	TRBV28	TRBJ1-2
CSVNRDRGYNEQFF	TGCAGCGTCAACCGGGACAGGGGCTACAATGAGCAGTTCTTC	few	TRBD1	TRBV29-1	TRBJ2-1
CASSRDRWDGDYGYTF	TGTGCCAGCAGCAGGGACAGATGGGATGGGGACTATGGCTACACCTTC	.	TRBD1	TRBV7-2	TRBJ1-2
CSARDLDRLNQPQHF	TGCAGTGCTAGAGATCTGGACAGACTAAATCAGCCCCAGCATTTT	.	.	TRBV20-1	TRBJ1-5
CASSPGQRGLYTEAFF	TGTGCCAGCAGCCCCGGACAGAGGGGGCTCTACACTGAAGCTTTCTTT	.	TRBD1	TRBV7-9	TRBJ1-1
CASSQDQRSWSTDTQYF	TGTGCCAGCAGCCAAGATCAAAGGTCTTGGTCCACAGATACGCAGTATTTT	.	.	TRBV4-2	TRBJ2-3
CASSSTAVLEKLFF	TGTGCCAGCAGCTCGACAGCGGTCTTGGAAAAACTGTTTTTT	few	.	TRBV7-2	TRBJ1-4
CSVREGLQETQYF	TGCAGCGTCCGAGAGGGCCTCCAAGAGACCCAGTACTTC	.	.	TRBV29-1	TRBJ2-5
CASSQAFTGGTEKLFF	TGTGCCAGCAGCCAAGCTTTCACGGGGGGTACTGAAAAACTGTTTTTT	.	.	TRBV14	TRBJ1-4
CATSQTDPSNEQFF	TGTGCCACTTCGCAGACGGACCCATCCAATGAGCAGTTCTTC	.	.	TRBV27	TRBJ2-1
CASSLRWKGGYTF	TGTGCCAGCAGCTTAAGGTGGAAAGGTGGCTACACCTTC	.	.	TRBV7-2	TRBJ1-2
CATSKEREPINEQFF	TGTGCCACCAGCAAAGAACGGGAACCTATCAATGAGCAGTTCTTC	few	.	TRBV15	TRBJ2-1
CATQVLAGAYEQYF	TGTGCAACGCAGGTACTAGCGGGAGCCTACGAGCAGTACTTC	.	TRBD2	TRBV27	TRBJ2-7
CASSVAVTYNEQFF	TGTGCCAGTAGTGTAGCGGTGACCTACAATGAGCAGTTCTTC	.	.	TRBV19	TRBJ2-1
CASSYGSTDTQYF	TGTGCCAGCAGTTACGGGAGCACAGATACGCAGTATTTT	many	.	TRBV6-5	TRBJ2-3